Listed below are T cell receptor beta chains from one sample, sequenced in a study of T cell responses to AZD1222 COVID-19 vaccine. The data were produced by immunoSEQ multiplex PCR, yet TCRdb's version contains in-frame clones alone and is incomplete. The sample holds 72,000 or so clones; around nine tenths are singletons and the top ten take under 5%. The source material was peripheral blood, sampled on day 0 of AZD1222 vaccination. These receptors came from an adult in good health. The CDR3 runs from the conserved cysteine through the conserved F or W. The D gene is left open where the match is weak. The size of a clone is reported for some rows only, either as once, few or many, or as a class for expanded clones.

>.|TRBJ1-3|TRBV4-1|.
TGCGCCAGCAGCCAGCCGACAAGGCCTGGAAACACCATATATTTT
CASSQPTRPGNTIYF
>.|TRBJ1-1|TRBV15|.
TGTGCCACCAGCAGAGTACGGGGAGACACTGAAGCTTTCTTT
CATSRVRGDTEAFF
>.|TRBJ2-1|TRBV24-1|TRBD2
TGTGCCACCGGGACTAGCGGGAGCAATGAGCAGTTCTTC
CATGTSGSNEQFF
>.|TRBJ2-7|TRBV5-1|TRBD2
TGCGCCAGCTCGACGGACGGGGGGGAGCAGTACTTC
CASSTDGGEQYF
>.|TRBJ1-1|TRBV11-3|.
TGTGCCAGCAGCTTGGGGAGGGGAAACACTGAAGCTTTCTTT
CASSLGRGNTEAFF
>.|TRBJ1-1|TRBV10-3|.
TGTGCCATCAATGCTAGGGGTCCGAACACTGAAGCTTTCTTT
CAINARGPNTEAFF
>.|TRBJ1-1|TRBV30|.
TGTGCCTGGAGCCGGAGGAACACTGAAGCTTTCTTT
CAWSRRNTEAFF
>.|TRBJ1-6|TRBV27|.
TGTGCCAGCGGTGACATCGTGGGGTCACCCCTCCACTTT
CASGDIVGSPLHF
>.|TRBJ1-5|TRBV9|.
TGTGCCAGCAGCGTAGGCGGTTGGCCCAATCAGCCCCAGCATTTT
CASSVGGWPNQPQHF
>.|TRBJ2-1|TRBV6-4|TRBD2
TGTGCCAGCAGTGACTCTGGGACTAGCGACCGTGAGCAGTTCTTC
CASSDSGTSDREQFF
>.|TRBJ2-1|TRBV5-1|.
TGCGCCAGCAGCTTGATTGGCTCTGCCTACAATGAGCAGTTCTTC
CASSLIGSAYNEQFF
>.|TRBJ1-2|TRBV6-1|.
TGTGCCAGCAATCTGTTGGGGGCGCGGGACTATGGCTACACCTTC
CASNLLGARDYGYTF
>.|TRBJ1-2|TRBV10-3|.
TGTGCCATCAGTGAGTCGCAACGGGGGCCCAACTATGGCTACACCTTC
CAISESQRGPNYGYTF
>.|TRBJ2-6|TRBV19|.
TGTGCCAGTAGGAAGGGAATTGGGGCCAACGTCCTGACTTTC
CASRKGIGANVLTF
>.|TRBJ1-1|TRBV21-1|.
TGTGCCAGCAGCAGCGTAATTGGGGGGTGTAGAGGGAGGGAGACTGAAGCTTTCTTT
CASSSVIGGCRGRETEAFF
>.|TRBJ2-2|TRBV5-8|.
TGTGCCAGCAGCGTTATGGGGAAGCTGTTTTTT
CASSVMGKLFF
>.|TRBJ2-1|TRBV5-4|.
TGTGCCAGCAGCTTAGTCGCCCTGAATGAGCAGTTCTTC
CASSLVALNEQFF
>.|TRBJ1-1|TRBV3-1/TRBV3-2|TRBD1
TGTGCCAGCAGCCAAGAAGGGGGACAGGGGGTAGCTTTCTTT
CASSQEGGQGVAFF
>.|TRBJ2-2|TRBV11-3|.
TGTGCCAGCAGCCCCAGGGGCCCCGGGGAGCTGTTTTTT
CASSPRGPGELFF
>.|TRBJ1-2|TRBV6-1|.
TGTGCCAGCAGTGAACTGGGGGTTAACTATGGCTACACCTTC
CASSELGVNYGYTF
>few|TRBJ2-7|TRBV2|.
TGTGCCAGCCGGGGTTCCGCCCTCGCCTACGAGCAGTACTTC
CASRGSALAYEQYF
>.|TRBJ2-7|TRBV6-5|TRBD2
TGTGCCAGCAGTTACTCGGGACTAGCGCGGGAATACGAGCAGTACTTC
CASSYSGLAREYEQYF
>.|TRBJ1-3|TRBV10-3|TRBD1
TGTGCCATCAGTGAGTCGATAAACCCGGGACAGGGGGCTCGAAACACCATATATTTT
CAISESINPGQGARNTIYF
>.|TRBJ1-5|TRBV30|.
TGTGCCTGGAGTGTACTTGGACTTATAGAGCCCCAGCATTTT
CAWSVLGLIEPQHF
>.|TRBJ2-1|TRBV28|.
TGTGCCAGCAGTCCCTATACAAGACAGCCCGACAATGAGCAGTTCTTC
CASSPYTRQPDNEQFF
>.|TRBJ2-3|TRBV29-1|TRBD1
TGCAGCGTCGCTCGACAGGGGAGGCCAGATACGCAGTATTTT
CSVARQGRPDTQYF
>.|TRBJ1-2|TRBV7-8|.
TGTGCCAGCAGGGATGGGCGGGGCTCGGATGGCTACACCTTC
CASRDGRGSDGYTF
>.|TRBJ2-7|TRBV10-3|.
TGTGCCATCAGCCCCGGAGGGGGGTCCTACGAGCAGTACTTC
CAISPGGGSYEQYF
>.|TRBJ2-1|TRBV2|TRBD2
TGTGCCAGTGAAGTAAGAGCGGGGGGTTCGCAGTTCTTC
CASEVRAGGSQFF
>.|TRBJ1-1|TRBV27|.
TGTGCCAGCAGTTTAGGGGGCAGGGAAGCTTTCTTT
CASSLGGREAFF
>few|TRBJ1-6|TRBV12-3/TRBV12-4|.
TGTGCCAGCACCCGGTGGGGGGAATCACCCCTCCACTTT
CASTRWGESPLHF
>.|TRBJ2-7|TRBV5-4|TRBD2
TGTGCCAGCACCAATCGGGGGGACGCCTCCCCTGTGCAGTACTTC
CASTNRGDASPVQYF
>.|TRBJ1-1|TRBV18|.
TGTGCCAGCTCACCATCTGGAGGCCACACTGAAGCTTTCTTT
CASSPSGGHTEAFF
>.|TRBJ1-2|TRBV4-2|.
TGTGCCAGCAGCCAAGAGAGCCTCGAGTTCGGGGGCGGAGGCTACACCTTC
CASSQESLEFGGGGYTF
>.|TRBJ2-1|TRBV11-2|.
TGTGCCAGCAGCTTAGACGCGCGGGGTGAGCAGTTCTTC
CASSLDARGEQFF
>.|TRBJ1-2|TRBV7-2|.
.
CASSLEYFGGYTF
>once|TRBJ1-6|TRBV18|TRBD1
TGTGCCAGCTCACCGCGGACAGGGGAATCCAATTCACCCCTCCACTTT
CASSPRTGESNSPLHF
>.|TRBJ1-4|TRBV9|.
TGTGCCAGCAGGTCCGGAACCGCAACTAATGAAAAACTGTTTTTT
CASRSGTATNEKLFF
>.|TRBJ1-5|TRBV2|TRBD1
TGTGCCAGCAGTGGCCCGGGAGGGCAGGGGGATTATAGCAATCAGCCCCAGCATTTT
CASSGPGGQGDYSNQPQHF
>.|TRBJ1-1|TRBV10-2|.
TGCGCCAGCAGTGGAGAGGGCGCGACTGAAGCTTTCTTT
CASSGEGATEAFF
>.|TRBJ1-4|TRBV18|.
TGTGCCAGCTCCCTGGGGCCAGGGAATAATGAAAAACTGTTTTTT
CASSLGPGNNEKLFF